A selection of T cell receptor beta chains follows, all from one sample in a study of cytomegalovirus exposure and HLA in healthy donors. Libraries were prepared by immunoSEQ multiplex PCR; TCRdb keeps only in-frame clonotypes and omits some of them. The sample records 160,000 or so clones, roughly 81% being singletons. The specimen sequenced was PBMCs. These TCRs come from a woman between 45 and 60 years old in good health and CMV-seronegative. The CDR3 runs from the conserved cysteine through the conserved F or W. D genes are given only for firm matches. Not every row has a clone size; where given, it reads once, few, many or a size class.

abundance	v_gene	j_gene	d_gene	CDR3aa	CDR3nt
.	TRBV7-2	TRBJ1-4	.	CASSFQREKLFF	TGTGCCAGCAGCTTTCAGCGGGAAAAACTGTTTTTT
.	TRBV9	TRBJ2-7	TRBD1	CASSAGTASEQYF	TGTGCCAGCAGCGCCGGGACAGCCTCCGAGCAGTACTTC
.	TRBV7-2	TRBJ2-3	TRBD2	CASSLEIPSGIGTQYF	TGTGCCAGCAGCTTAGAAATACCTAGCGGGATTGGTACGCAGTATTTT
.	TRBV9	TRBJ2-3	TRBD2	CASSVGAGNTDTQYF	TGTGCCAGCAGCGTAGGAGCGGGGAACACAGATACGCAGTATTTT
.	TRBV14	TRBJ1-2	.	CASSQVRGGHTF	TGTGCCAGCAGCCAAGTTCGTGGAGGCCACACCTTC
.	TRBV7-8	TRBJ2-3	.	CASSRQGTDTQYF	TGTGCCAGCAGTCGACAGGGCACAGATACGCAGTATTTT
.	TRBV7-9	TRBJ1-4	TRBD1	CASSSTGGSEKLFF	TGTGCCAGCAGCTCGACAGGGGGAAGTGAAAAACTGTTTTTT
.	TRBV29-1	TRBJ1-2	TRBD1	CSVEAGQGYGYTF	TGCAGCGTTGAAGCGGGACAGGGCTATGGCTACACCTTC
few	TRBV2	TRBJ2-7	.	CASSEVGGISYEQYF	TGTGCCAGCAGTGAAGTCGGCGGTATCTCCTACGAGCAGTACTTC
.	TRBV13	TRBJ2-1	.	CASSLEGAAPNEQFF	TGTGCCAGCAGCCTAGAAGGGGCTGCTCCCAATGAGCAGTTCTTC
few	TRBV28	TRBJ1-2	.	CASSTTGTGQGDGYTF	TGTGCCAGCAGTACGACCGGGACGGGACAAGGGGATGGCTACACCTTC
.	TRBV28	TRBJ1-1	.	CASSVGVEAFF	TGTGCCAGCAGTGTCGGGGTTGAAGCTTTCTTT
.	TRBV11-3	TRBJ2-7	.	CASSLQGGVEQYF	TGTGCCAGCAGCTTACAGGGTGGGGTCGAGCAGTACTTC
.	TRBV2	TRBJ1-1	.	CAVKGGTEAFF	TGTGCCGTAAAAGGGGGCACTGAAGCTTTCTTT
.	TRBV30	TRBJ2-5	.	CAWRALETQYF	TGTGCCTGGAGGGCCCTGGAGACCCAGTACTTC
.	TRBV7-2	TRBJ2-7	TRBD1	CASSLVGQANYEQYF	TGTGCCAGCAGCTTAGTCGGACAGGCGAACTACGAGCAGTACTTC
.	TRBV5-6	TRBJ1-1	.	CASSLGVDGAFF	TGTGCCAGCAGCTTGGGGGTCGACGGGGCTTTCTTT
.	TRBV19	TRBJ1-4	TRBD1	CASRRDRGEKLFF	TGTGCCAGTAGGAGGGACAGGGGTGAAAAACTGTTTTTT
.	TRBV7-2	TRBJ2-2	.	CASSPKNTGELFF	TGTGCCAGCAGCCCTAAGAACACCGGGGAGCTGTTTTTT
once	TRBV12-5	TRBJ1-2	TRBD1	CASGLTDQGAYGYTF	TGTGCTAGTGGTTTGACAGACCAGGGGGCCTATGGCTACACCTTC
.	TRBV6-1	TRBJ2-7	TRBD1	CASSVGTGASYEQYF	TGTGCCAGCAGTGTAGGGACAGGGGCTTCCTACGAGCAGTACTTC
once	TRBV4-1	TRBJ1-1	.	CASSQDLGGTEAFF	TGCGCCAGCAGCCAAGATCTCGGGGGAACTGAAGCTTTCTTT
few	TRBV6-1	TRBJ2-3	.	CASSVPSTDTQYF	TGTGCCAGCAGTGTCCCGAGCACAGATACGCAGTATTTT
.	TRBV5-8	TRBJ1-1	.	CASSYVSNVRVNTEAFF	TGTGCCAGCAGTTACGTTTCTAATGTCAGGGTGAACACTGAAGCTTTCTTT
.	TRBV5-1	TRBJ2-5	.	CASSWDLQETQYF	TGCGCCAGCAGTTGGGACTTGCAAGAGACCCAGTACTTC
.	TRBV4-1	TRBJ1-1	TRBD1	CASSRQGSDTEAFF	TGCGCCAGCAGCCGACAGGGGTCTGACACTGAAGCTTTCTTT
.	TRBV2	TRBJ2-7	TRBD1	CASSEARGGTGSHEQYF	TGTGCCAGCAGTGAAGCAAGGGGGGGGACAGGGTCTCACGAGCAGTACTTC
.	TRBV9	TRBJ1-6	.	CASRREGVYNSPLHF	TGTGCCAGCAGGAGGGAGGGGGTCTATAATTCACCCCTCCACTTT
.	TRBV5-4	TRBJ1-3	.	CASSQGGGRTGNTIYF	TGTGCCAGCAGCCAAGGGGGTGGCAGAACTGGAAACACCATATATTTT
.	TRBV6-4	TRBJ1-6	TRBD1	CASSESGGNSPLHF	TGTGCCAGCAGTGAGTCAGGGGGGAATTCACCCCTCCACTTT